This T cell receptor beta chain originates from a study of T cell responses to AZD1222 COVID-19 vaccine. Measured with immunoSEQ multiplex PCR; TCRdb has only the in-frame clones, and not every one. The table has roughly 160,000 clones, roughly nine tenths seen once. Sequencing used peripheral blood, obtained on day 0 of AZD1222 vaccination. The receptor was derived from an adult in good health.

CDR3 in DNA: TGTGCCAGCAGCGTGAACAGCAACACTGAAGCTTTCTTT. It encodes CASSVNSNTEAFF. The J gene is TRBJ1-1, the V gene TRBV9; D call uncertain. The germline V and J ends were trimmed by 2 bases and 2 bases, with 7 bases remaining between them. Germline CDR1 and CDR2: SGDLS and YYNGEE. The CDR3 contains 13 residues. Based on the CDR3 plus reference TRBV9 and TRBJ1-1, the full variable domain is DSGVTQTPKHLITATGQRVTLRCSPRSGDLSVYWYQQSLDQGLQFLIQYYNGEERAKGNILERFSAQQFPDLHSELNLSSLELGDSALYFCASSVNSNTEAFFGQGTRLTVV.